These 27 T cell receptor beta chains originate from one sample sequenced in a study of blood T cell repertoires in COVID-19. Assay used: immunoSEQ multiplex PCR; TCRdb lists only in-frame clones, some missing. Among some 260,000 clones listed, approximately 88% were seen once. Specimen: peripheral blood. The origin of the receptors is a woman between 65 and 79 years old with COVID-19, enrolled during active disease.

The chain uses TRBV27 and TRBJ1-1; 7 bases match TRBD1. Per the germline V gene, CDR1 is MNHEY and CDR2 is SMNVEV (reference sequence). CDR3 length: 15 residues. V dropped 2 bases and J dropped 7; count of bases not matched to a gene: 10. CDR3 sequence: CASSLDGTDSREAFF. The CDR3 coding sequence is TGTGCCAGCAGTTTAGACGGGACAGATTCTCGTGAAGCTTTCTTT.

This chain links TRBV5-6 with TRBJ2-4; D is unclear. The germline V and J ends were trimmed by 3 bases and 2 bases, with 9 bases remaining between them. The CDR3 is 14 residues long. CDR1 SGHDT and CDR2 YYEEEE come from the germline V gene. The CDR3 loop reads CASSSPVSKNIQYF. The CDR3 bases are TGTGCCAGCAGCTCACCGGTGTCCAAAAACATTCAGTACTTC.

This clone was observed a single time. The V gene is TRBV18, the J gene TRBJ1-1; perhaps TRBD1 as D (5 bases). The CDR3 is made up of 15 amino acids. Between the trimmed V and J ends, which lost 5 bases and 1 base, there was a span of 14 bases. Per germline, CDR1 KGHSH and CDR2 LQKENI. The CDR3 spells CASSIRGDSNTEAFF. CDR3 DNA sequence: TGTGCCAGCTCAATTCGGGGGGATTCGAACACTGAAGCTTTCTTT.

The J gene is TRBJ1-1, the V gene TRBV18; 9 bases are a match to TRBD1. This CDR3 region has 14 residues. V lost 3 bases and J lost 4; bases outside the gene matches: 3. Germline CDR1 is KGHSH and CDR2 is LQKENI. As DNA, the CDR3 is TGTGCCAGCTCACCGGGGACAGGGAGCACTGAAGCTTTCTTT. This translates into CASSPGTGSTEAFF.

The chain carries TRBV28 and TRBJ1-1, with D hard to call. The germline gives CDR1 MDHEN, CDR2 SYDVKM. V was shortened by 6 bases and J by 1 base, with 15 bases between the two germline ends. CDR3 length: 15 residues. The CDR3 loop reads CASRELRAGNTEAFF. The DNA of the CDR3 is TGTGCCAGCAGGGAACTGAGAGCAGGGAACACTGAAGCTTTCTTT.

The chain uses TRBV6-5 and TRBJ2-1; possibly TRBD2 for D (6 bases). Trimming stripped 6 bases from V and 0 bases from J, with 12 bases between. The CDR3 is 15 residues long. Germline V gene sequence: CDR1 MNHEY, CDR2 SVGAGI. The CDR3 is CASRAGTSSYNEQFF. The DNA for the CDR3 is TGTGCCAGCAGGGCGGGGACTTCCTCCTACAATGAGCAGTTCTTC.

This clone has just a few counts. The chain employs TRBV6-2 or TRBV6-3 and TRBJ1-4, with 10 nucleotides matching TRBD1. The CDR3 length is 15 residues. CDR1 and CDR2 from the germline V gene are MNHEY and SVGEGT. J lost 10 bases, V lost 5 bases, and 10 bases had no gene match. CDR3 in DNA: TGTGCCAGCAGTCAACCGGGACAGGGGACGGGAAAACTGTTTTTT. The encoded protein is CASSQPGQGTGKLFF.

This rearrangement joins TRBV18 to TRBJ2-1; TRBD1 might be the D (6 bases). Germline V lookup: CDR1 KGHSH, CDR2 LQKENI. The CDR3 totals 13 residues. V was pared by 6 bases and J by 4 bases, with 10 bases between. CDR3 nucleotide sequence: TGTGCCAGCTCGTTTCAGGGGTACAATGAGCAGTTCTTC. Translation: CASSFQGYNEQFF.

V usage is TRBV15 and J usage is TRBJ2-5; 12 positions match TRBD2. J lost 4 bases, V lost 1 base, and 4 bases had no gene match. This CDR3 spans 16 amino acids. Germline V lookup: CDR1 LNHNV, CDR2 YYDKDF (reference sequence). Written as DNA, the CDR3 is TGTGCCACCAGCAGAGCCCGACTAGCGGGAGCAGAGACCCAGTACTTC. Amino acid sequence: CATSRARLAGAETQYF.

This chain links TRBV20-1 with TRBJ2-1, with D hard to call. Germline-derived CDR1 and CDR2 are DFQATT and SNEGSKA (reference sequence). This CDR3 region has 10 residues. V gave up 6 bases and J gave up 7 bases, with 7 bases separating them. The CDR3 DNA sequence: TGCAGTGCCCGGTGGAATGAGCAGTTCTTC. Amino acids: CSARWNEQFF.

The chain is built from TRBV29-1 and TRBJ1-2, with D uncertain. V was cut by 7 bases and J by 1 base, with 13 bases left in between. The CDR3 has 13 residues. The germline V gene has CDR1 SQVTM and CDR2 ANQGSEA. The chain's CDR3 is CSASPGLNYGYTF. CDR3 bases: TGCAGCGCCTCGCCAGGACTTAACTATGGCTACACCTTC.

The V call is TRBV28, the J call TRBJ1-2, with 8 bases aligning to TRBD1. Trimming at V came to 3 bases and at J to 3 bases, leaving 6 bases not matched to a gene. The CDR3 covers 15 residues. The germline V gene has CDR1 MDHEN and CDR2 SYDVKM. CDR3 residues: CASSLDRAFDYGYTF. The CDR3 coding sequence is TGTGCCAGCAGTTTGGACAGGGCGTTTGACTATGGCTACACCTTC.

This clone was detected only once. The J gene is TRBJ2-3, the V gene TRBV3-1 (or the pseudogene TRBV3-2), with D possibly being TRBD2 (6 bases). The ends were cut back, 1 base at V and 1 base at J, with 6 bases in the middle. Per the germline V gene, CDR1 is LGHDT and CDR2 is YNNKEL (reference sequence). This CDR3 is built from 14 residues. CDR3 bases: TGTGCCAGCAGCCAAGCGGGAGGCACAGATACGCAGTATTTT. Translating it yields CASSQAGGTDTQYF.

The chain joins TRBV4-1 to TRBJ1-1; 7 nucleotides match TRBD1. Germline loops: CDR1 MGHRA, CDR2 YSYEKL. Trimming cost V 3 bases and J 0 bases; bases outside gene matches: 1. The CDR3 runs to 14 residues. CDR3 region: CASSQGQMNTEAFF. Here the CDR3 DNA reads TGCGCCAGCAGCCAGGGACAGATGAACACTGAAGCTTTCTTT.

The chain uses TRBV15 and TRBJ2-3; 10 nucleotides match TRBD2. Germline CDR1 reads LNHNV; CDR2 reads YYDKDF (reference sequence). The CDR3 has 15 amino acids. With V trimmed by 0 bases and J by 5 bases, 2 bases remained unmatched. DNA for the CDR3: TGTGCCACCAGCAGAGATGGACTAGCGGAAGATACGCAGTATTTT. Amino acid sequence: CATSRDGLAEDTQYF. Full variable domain (outside the CDR3, taken from reference TRBV15 and TRBJ2-3): DAMVIQNPRYQVTQFGKPVTLSCSQTLNHNVMYWYQQKSSQAPKLLFHYYDKDFNNEADTPDNFQSRRPNTSFCFLDIRSPGLGDTAMYLCATSRDGLAEDTQYFGPGTRLTVL.

The chain links TRBV7-3 to TRBJ2-3; 13 bases fit TRBD2. The CDR3 loop spans 16 amino acids. V trimming: 5 bases; J trimming: 7 bases; junction bases outside the gene matches: 9. Germline V gives CDR1 SGHTA, CDR2 FQGTGA. CDR3 sequence: CASSPTSGRASNTQYF. Here the CDR3 DNA reads TGTGCCAGCAGCCCAACTAGCGGGAGGGCCTCGAATACGCAGTATTTT. Together with reference TRBV7-3 and TRBJ2-3, the CDR3 gives the full variable domain: GAGVSQTPSNKVTEKGKYVELRCDPISGHTALYWYRQSLGQGPEFLIYFQGTGAADDSGLPNDRFFAVRPEGSVSTLKIQRTERGDSAVYLCASSPTSGRASNTQYFGPGTRLTVL.

The chain employs TRBV7-9 and TRBJ2-2, with TRBD2 matching 10 bases. This CDR3 has 14 residues. The J segment lost 8 bases and the V segment lost 7 bases, leaving 7 bases of the junction unmatched. CDR1 SEHNR and CDR2 FQNEAQ come from the germline V gene (reference sequence). CDR3 amino acids: CASNPSGSSGELFF. Here the CDR3 DNA reads TGTGCCAGCAATCCTAGCGGGAGTTCGGGGGAGCTGTTTTTT.

This clone was detected only a few times. The chain links TRBV7-8 to TRBJ1-1; 8 bases fit TRBD1. The germline V gene encodes CDR1 SGHVS and CDR2 FQNEAQ. The CDR3 runs to 14 residues. V lost 1 base and J lost 5; bases outside the gene matches: 3. In DNA form, the CDR3 reads TGTGCCAGCAGCTTAGTCAGGGGGCAGACTGAAGCTTTCTTT. Amino acids: CASSLVRGQTEAFF.

The rearrangement links TRBV5-4 to TRBJ1-2, with 9 bases identical to TRBD1. The CDR3 has 16 amino acids. Germline loops: CDR1 SGHNT, CDR2 YYREEE (reference sequence). The V and J ends lost 1 base and 4 bases, in that order; junction bases with no gene match: 8. This CDR3 is CASSLTGGGLSYGYTF. CDR3 coding DNA: TGTGCCAGCAGCTTGACAGGGGGCGGTCTTAGCTATGGCTACACCTTC. Combining the CDR3 with reference TRBV5-4 and TRBJ1-2 gives the whole variable domain ETGVTQSPTHLIKTRGQQVTLRCSSQSGHNTVSWYQQALGQGPQFIFQYYREEENGRGNFPPRFSGLQFPNYSSELNVNALELDDSALYLCASSLTGGGLSYGYTFGSGTRLTVV.

This chain uses TRBV5-1 with TRBJ2-1, with TRBD2 identical over 14 bases. Germline assignment: CDR1 SGHRS and CDR2 YFSETQ. V shed 4 bases and J 8 bases; nucleotides not matched to a gene: 5. CDR3 length: 15 residues. The CDR3 sequence is CASSLGLAGVDEQFF. DNA for the CDR3: TGCGCCAGCAGCCTGGGACTAGCGGGGGTAGATGAGCAGTTCTTC.

The chain combines TRBV6-5 with TRBJ2-7; TRBD1 matches 9 bases. CDR3 length equals 15 residues. Unmatched junction bases numbered 13, after V lost 6 bases and J lost 7 bases. The germline gives CDR1 MNHEY, CDR2 SVGAGI. For the CDR3, the DNA is TGTGCCAGCAGCAACGCCGACAGGGGGGGTTGGGAGCAGTACTTC. Translating it yields CASSNADRGGWEQYF.

V is TRBV19 and J is TRBJ2-1; 10 bases line up with TRBD1. The CDR3 covers 13 residues. Germline CDR1 and CDR2: LNHDA and SQIVND (reference sequence). V shed 6 bases, J shed 6 bases, and the junction held 2 bases outside the gene matches. This chain's CDR3 is CASSRDRGNEQFF. In nucleotides, the CDR3 is TGTGCCAGTAGCAGGGACAGGGGCAATGAGCAGTTCTTC.

The gene calls are TRBV6-6 and TRBJ2-1; D is perhaps TRBD1 (5 bases). Germline V CDR1 and CDR2: MNHNY, SVGAGI (reference sequence). Trimming took off 9 bases at V and 6 bases at J, with 12 bases between the two ends. The CDR3 totals 12 residues. The CDR3 DNA follows: TGTGCCAGTTTTGGGGCCTTCAATGAGCAGTTCTTC. This sequence encodes CASFGAFNEQFF.

This sequence joins TRBV5-1 and TRBJ2-1; D not resolved. Trimming took 1 base from V and 5 from J, leaving 7 bases between them. The CDR3 runs to 13 residues. Germline CDR1 and CDR2: SGHRS and YFSETQ. The DNA for the CDR3 is TGCGCCAGCAGCTTGTTAGTGGACAATGAGCAGTTCTTC. It specifies CASSLLVDNEQFF. Supplemented by reference TRBV5-1 and TRBJ2-1, the full variable domain reads KAGVTQTPRYLIKTRGQQVTLSCSPISGHRSVSWYQQTPGQGLQFLFEYFSETQRNKGNFPGRFSGRQFSNSRSEMNVSTLELGDSALYLCASSLLVDNEQFFGPGTRLTVL.

The V call is TRBV11-1, the J call TRBJ2-7; the D gene is possibly TRBD2 (6 bases). Germline lookup yields CDR1 SGHAT and CDR2 FQDESV (reference sequence). The ends were cut back, 1 base at V and 6 bases at J, with 10 bases in the middle. The CDR3 totals 13 residues. The CDR3 protein is CASSLGRESEQYF. Here the CDR3 DNA reads TGTGCCAGCAGCTTAGGGAGGGAGTCCGAGCAGTACTTC.

The rearrangement uses TRBV4-1 and TRBJ2-1; 9 bases align to TRBD2. Germline-derived CDR1 and CDR2 are MGHRA and YSYEKL. The V gene end was trimmed by 4 bases and the J gene end by 2 bases; junction bases not matched to a gene: 3. This CDR3 comprises 15 residues. This CDR3 is CASSPRTSAYNEQFF. CDR3 nucleotide sequence: TGCGCCAGCAGCCCACGGACTAGCGCCTACAATGAGCAGTTCTTC.

This sequence joins TRBV3-1 (or the pseudogene TRBV3-2) and TRBJ2-3; 9 nucleotides agree with TRBD1. CDR3 length equals 15 residues. Germline trimming cut 1 base from V and 2 bases from J; bases unmatched to any gene: 1. Germline V gene sequence: CDR1 LGHDT, CDR2 YNNKEL (reference sequence). Written as DNA, the CDR3 is TGTGCCAGCAGCCAAGGGGACAGGGTCACAGATACGCAGTATTTT. Its translation: CASSQGDRVTDTQYF.